One and the same sample provided the 22 T cell receptor beta chains below, sequenced in a study of shared clonotypes between healthy human individuals. Assay used: immunoSEQ multiplex PCR; TCRdb lists only in-frame clones, some missing. Of around 1.9 million clones listed, roughly 93% are singletons. Naive CD8 cells lacked CD45RO and underwent positive selection for CCR7, leaving out terminally differentiated effector memory CD45RA+ cells. The material sequenced was naive CD8+ T cells from PBMCs. The receptor source for this set is a man between 18 and 35 years old in good health. Some clones in this sample may be carry-over from other donors' samples.

The chain is built from TRBV7-9 and TRBJ1-1, with D uncertain. The germline gives CDR1 SEHNR, CDR2 FQNEAQ (reference sequence). The CDR3 loop spans 15 amino acids. Trimming removed 3 bases at V and 1 base at J, with 12 bases between. The DNA of the CDR3 is TGTGCCAGCAGCTTTATCGGGGTCGCGAACACTGAAGCTTTCTTT. This translates into CASSFIGVANTEAFF.

The genes are TRBV6-5 and TRBJ1-1; no clear D. CDR1 is MNHEY, CDR2 SVGAGI, per germline. The CDR3 has 11 residues. The V gene lost 2 bases and the J gene lost 7 bases, with 5 bases spanning the gap. CDR3: CASSYRFEAFF. The CDR3 region has the DNA TGTGCCAGCAGTTACCGATTTGAAGCTTTCTTT.

To note about this clone: Additional DNA sequences in this sample encode the identical CDR3. The V call is TRBV4-3, the J call TRBJ1-5; no reliable D call. V was cut by 3 bases and J by 4 bases, with 10 bases left in between. This CDR3 is built from 14 residues. Germline CDR1 LGHNA, CDR2 YSLEER. In DNA form, the CDR3 reads TGCGCCAGCAGCCAGGATAGGGCAAATCAGCCCCAGCATTTT. Residues: CASSQDRANQPQHF.

This chain links TRBV27 with TRBJ1-1; D is unclear. CDR3 length equals 15 residues. The ends were cut back, 1 base at V and 2 bases at J, with 11 bases in the middle. Germline assignment: CDR1 MNHEY and CDR2 SMNVEV (reference sequence). The CDR3 spells CASSLWSSVNTEAFF. The CDR3 DNA reads TGTGCCAGCAGTTTATGGAGTTCCGTAAACACTGAAGCTTTCTTT.

V and J are TRBV27 and TRBJ1-4, with D uncertain. CDR3 length: 15 residues. The germline CDR1 and CDR2 sequences are MNHEY and SMNVEV (reference sequence). V lost 5 bases and J 8 bases, leaving 18 bases between the germline ends. DNA for the CDR3: TGTGCCAGCAGTCGCTACCATGGGGTGGGCGAAAAACTGTTTTTT. Translating gives CASSRYHGVGEKLFF.

J is TRBJ2-5 and V is TRBV7-9; 12 nucleotides agree with TRBD2. CDR1 SEHNR and CDR2 FQNEAQ come from the germline V gene (reference sequence). After removal of 5 bases from V and 4 bases from J, the junction contained 17 bases not matched to a gene. The CDR3 length is 19 residues. The CDR3 DNA is TGTGCCAGCAGCCCCGGCCCACCTAGCGGGAGGGCCGGTGGAGAGACCCAGTACTTC. Protein: CASSPGPPSGRAGGETQYF.

The genes are TRBV9 and TRBJ2-2; TRBD1 agrees at 11 bases. Looked up from germline, CDR1 is SGDLS and CDR2 is YYNGEE. Losses at the gene ends were 5 bases for V and 7 bases for J; bases not matched to a gene: 4. The CDR3 runs to 14 residues. The CDR3 sequence is CASRDRGLGGELFF. The DNA for the CDR3 is TGTGCCAGCAGGGACAGGGGGCTAGGCGGGGAGCTGTTTTTT.

The rearrangement uses TRBV6-5 and TRBJ1-1; 9 positions match TRBD1. The trim removed 5 bases at V and 5 bases at J, leaving 6 bases unmatched. Germline V lookup: CDR1 MNHEY, CDR2 SVGAGI. CDR3 size: 14 residues. Here the CDR3 DNA reads TGTGCCAGCAGTGGTGGACAGGGGCAAACTGAAGCTTTCTTT. This translates into CASSGGQGQTEAFF.

The V and J genes are TRBV29-1 and TRBJ1-2, with 10 bases that match TRBD1. Germline V gives CDR1 SQVTM, CDR2 ANQGSEA. J lost 1 base, V lost 3 bases, and 2 bases had no gene match. The CDR3 extends over 14 amino acids. The CDR3 loop reads CSVDRTGGNYGYTF. In nucleotides, the CDR3 is TGCAGCGTTGATAGGACAGGGGGTAACTATGGCTACACCTTC. Full variable domain (outside the CDR3, taken from reference TRBV29-1 and TRBJ1-2): SAVISQKPSRDICQRGTSLTIQCQVDSQVTMMFWYRQQPGQSLTLIATANQGSEATYESGFVIDKFPISRPNLTFSTLTVSNMSPEDSSIYLCSVDRTGGNYGYTFGSGTRLTVV.

V usage is TRBV2 and J usage is TRBJ1-2, with TRBD1 matching 7 bases. The ends lost 10 bases at V and 3 bases at J; junction bases unmatched: 5. This CDR3 is 12 amino acids long. Germline V gene sequence: CDR1 SNHLY, CDR2 FYNNEI. In DNA, the CDR3 is TGTGCCACAACGACAGGGCACTATGGCTACACCTTC. Translating gives CATTTGHYGYTF.

J is TRBJ2-1 and V is TRBV27, with a weak D call TRBD2 (6 bases). Per the germline V gene, CDR1 is MNHEY and CDR2 is SMNVEV (reference sequence). The CDR3 consists of 15 residues. The ends were cut back, 1 base at V and 6 bases at J, with 13 bases in the middle. This CDR3 is CASSLYGRSGNEQFF. The DNA for the CDR3 is TGTGCCAGCAGTTTATACGGGAGATCGGGCAATGAGCAGTTCTTC.

CDR3 bases: TGTGCCAGAAGCTTGGCTGCGCGAGGGTACCAAGAGACCCAGTACTTC. Translating gives CARSLAARGYQETQYF. The rearrangement joins TRBV5-3 to TRBJ2-5; D may be TRBD2 (5 bases). TRBV5-3 is an ORF; its function is uncertain. The CDR3 totals 16 residues. V lost 0 bases, J lost 0 bases, and 12 bases lay in between.

The chain carries TRBV2 and TRBJ2-3; 8 bases align to TRBD1. Losses at the gene ends were 6 bases for V and 0 bases for J; bases not matched to a gene: 11. The CDR3 loop spans 17 amino acids. The V gene's germline CDR1 is SNHLY and CDR2 FYNNEI. The CDR3: CASREPRDRPSTDTQYF. CDR3 DNA sequence: TGTGCCAGCAGAGAACCTAGGGACAGGCCTAGCACAGATACGCAGTATTTT.

The rearrangement uses TRBV28 and TRBJ2-1; 9 nucleotides match TRBD2. J was trimmed by 8 bases and V by 7 bases; bases with no gene match: 12. Germline assignment: CDR1 MDHEN and CDR2 SYDVKM. The length of the CDR3 is 15 residues. This chain's CDR3 is CASTGGGTSWDEQFF. The CDR3 nucleotides are TGTGCCAGCACCGGAGGGGGGACTAGCTGGGATGAGCAGTTCTTC.

On this clone: Other DNA sequences in this specimen translate into the identical CDR3. This chain links TRBV19 with TRBJ1-1, with D possibly matching TRBD1 (6 bases). Germline CDR1 is LNHDA and CDR2 is SQIVND (reference sequence). The CDR3 has 14 amino acids. The germline V and J ends were trimmed by 5 bases and 2 bases, with 12 bases remaining between them. The CDR3 loop is CASSSRTANTEAFF. The CDR3 nucleotides are TGTGCCAGTAGTTCGAGGACAGCAAACACTGAAGCTTTCTTT. The whole variable domain, remainder taken from reference TRBV19 and TRBJ1-1, is DGGITQSPKYLFRKEGQNVTLSCEQNLNHDAMYWYRQDPGQGLRLIYYSQIVNDFQKGDIAEGYSVSREKKESFPLTVTSAQKNPTAFYLCASSSRTANTEAFFGQGTRLTVV.

The chain employs TRBV27 and TRBJ2-2; D gene unclear. CDR1 MNHEY and CDR2 SMNVEV come from the germline V gene (reference sequence). The CDR3 consists of 17 residues. Trimming pared 4 bases from V and 6 bases from J, leaving 21 bases between. CDR3 sequence: CASSSLSGPWVAGELFF. The CDR3 DNA reads as TGTGCCAGCAGTTCGTTGTCCGGGCCTTGGGTTGCCGGGGAGCTGTTTTTT.

This sequence joins TRBV14 and TRBJ2-2; 11 positions agree with TRBD2. This CDR3 region has 17 residues. Losses at the gene ends were 4 bases for V and 4 bases for J; bases not matched to a gene: 8. Per the germline V gene, CDR1 is SGHDN and CDR2 is FVKESK. The CDR3: CASSRRLAGMTTGELFF. The CDR3, as DNA: TGTGCCAGCAGCCGACGACTAGCGGGAATGACCACCGGGGAGCTGTTTTTT.

This clone turned up a few times. The same CDR3 can be traced to other DNA sequences in this sample. This chain connects TRBV28 to TRBJ1-1; maybe TRBD1 (5 bases). Germline V lookup: CDR1 MDHEN, CDR2 SYDVKM. With 6 bases removed from V and 4 bases from J, the gap between germline ends came to 6 bases. The CDR3 is 11 amino acids. CDR3 sequence: CASSGGTEAFF. The CDR3 DNA sequence: TGTGCCAGCAGCGGGGGCACTGAAGCTTTCTTT.

This clone was seen a single time. This rearrangement joins TRBV2 to TRBJ2-7; possibly TRBD2 for D (5 bases). Germline-derived CDR1 and CDR2 are SNHLY and FYNNEI. This CDR3 is built from 14 residues. V was cut by 3 bases and J by 1 base, with 10 bases left in between. In DNA form, the CDR3 reads TGTGCCAGCAGTGACTCGGACTCTTCCTACGAGCAGTACTTC. This encodes CASSDSDSSYEQYF.

The table lists this clone with a count of one. CDR3 in DNA: TGTGCCACCAGCAGGGAAGGGGAAATAGCTCTAGTTGAGCAGTTCTTC. It codes for CATSREGEIALVEQFF. The rearrangement joins TRBV15 to TRBJ2-1, with D possibly being TRBD1 (5 bases). V was shortened by 3 bases and J by 9 bases, with 21 bases between the two germline ends. This CDR3 has 16 residues. CDR1 and CDR2 (germline): LNHNV, YYDKDF (reference sequence). The complete variable domain, with remaining parts taken from reference TRBV15 and TRBJ2-1, reads DAMVIQNPRYQVTQFGKPVTLSCSQTLNHNVMYWYQQKSSQAPKLLFHYYDKDFNNEADTPDNFQSRRPNTSFCFLDIRSPGLGDTAMYLCATSREGEIALVEQFFGPGTRLTVL.

The chain links TRBV27 to TRBJ1-1, with D uncertain. This CDR3 contains 14 residues. Per germline, CDR1 MNHEY and CDR2 SMNVEV (reference sequence). Trimming took off 6 bases at V and 0 bases at J, with 11 bases between the two ends. This CDR3 reads CASRPRPMNTEAFF. CDR3 sequence (DNA): TGTGCCAGCAGGCCGCGACCCATGAACACTGAAGCTTTCTTT.

With respect to this clone: Other nucleotide sequences from this sample produce the same CDR3. The chain joins TRBV27 to TRBJ1-3; TRBD1 is a possible D gene (5 bases). Germline V gene sequence: CDR1 MNHEY, CDR2 SMNVEV (reference sequence). The V gene lost 3 bases and the J gene lost 4 bases, with 10 bases spanning the gap. This CDR3 has 14 amino acids. CDR3 sequence reads: CASSLGGAGNTIYF. CDR3 sequence (DNA): TGTGCCAGCAGTTTGGGAGGGGCCGGAAACACCATATATTTT.